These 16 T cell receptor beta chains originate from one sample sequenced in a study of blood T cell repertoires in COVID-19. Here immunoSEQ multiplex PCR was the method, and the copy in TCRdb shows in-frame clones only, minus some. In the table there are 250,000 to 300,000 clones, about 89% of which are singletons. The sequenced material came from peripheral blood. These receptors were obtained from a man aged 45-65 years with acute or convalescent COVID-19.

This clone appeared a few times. The CDR3 sequence: CASSPGRERNTIYF. The CDR3 DNA sequence: TGTGCCAGTAGTCCGGGAAGGGAAAGGAACACCATATATTTT. The chain uses TRBV19 and TRBJ1-3; no clear D gene. The CDR3 has 14 residues. V was shortened by 5 bases and J by 7 bases, with 15 bases between the two germline ends. Germline V lookup: CDR1 LNHDA, CDR2 SQIVND (reference sequence).

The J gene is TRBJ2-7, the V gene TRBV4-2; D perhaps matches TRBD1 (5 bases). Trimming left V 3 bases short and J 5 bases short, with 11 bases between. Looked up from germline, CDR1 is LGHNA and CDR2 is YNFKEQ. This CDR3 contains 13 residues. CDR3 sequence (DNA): TGTGCCAGCAGCCATGGCCAGGGTAACGAGCAGTACTTC. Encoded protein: CASSHGQGNEQYF.

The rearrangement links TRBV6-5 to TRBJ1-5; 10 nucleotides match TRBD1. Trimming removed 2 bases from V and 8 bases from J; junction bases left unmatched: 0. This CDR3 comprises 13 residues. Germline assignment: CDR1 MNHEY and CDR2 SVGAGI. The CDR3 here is CASSYGQGEPQHF. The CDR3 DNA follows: TGTGCCAGCAGTTACGGACAGGGGGAGCCCCAGCATTTT.

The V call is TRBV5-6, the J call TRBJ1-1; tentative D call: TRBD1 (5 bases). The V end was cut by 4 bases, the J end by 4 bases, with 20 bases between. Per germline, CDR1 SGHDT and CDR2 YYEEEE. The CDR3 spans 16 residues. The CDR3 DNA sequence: TGTGCCAGCAGCGGCGGGATCTCACTAGGGGTCACTGAAGCTTTCTTT. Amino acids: CASSGGISLGVTEAFF.

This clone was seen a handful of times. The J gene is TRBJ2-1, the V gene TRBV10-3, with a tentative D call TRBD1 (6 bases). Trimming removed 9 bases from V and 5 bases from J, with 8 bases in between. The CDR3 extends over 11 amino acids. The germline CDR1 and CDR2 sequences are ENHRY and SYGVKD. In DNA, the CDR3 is TGTGCCATAGACAGGAACAATGAGCAGTTCTTC. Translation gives CAIDRNNEQFF.

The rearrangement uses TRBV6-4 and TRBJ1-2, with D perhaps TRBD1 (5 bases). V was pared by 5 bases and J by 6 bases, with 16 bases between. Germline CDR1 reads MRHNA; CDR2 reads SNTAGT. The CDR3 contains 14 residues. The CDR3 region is CASSSTFQGNGYTF. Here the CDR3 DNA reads TGTGCCAGCAGTTCGACCTTCCAGGGTAATGGCTACACCTTC.

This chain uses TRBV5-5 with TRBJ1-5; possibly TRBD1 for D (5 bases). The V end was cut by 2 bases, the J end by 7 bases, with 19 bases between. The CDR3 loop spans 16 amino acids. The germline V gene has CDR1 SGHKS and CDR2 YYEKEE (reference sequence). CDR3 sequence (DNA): TGTGCCAGCAGCTTAGGAGGGACCCAAGCTGGCCAGCCCCAGCATTTT. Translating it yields CASSLGGTQAGQPQHF. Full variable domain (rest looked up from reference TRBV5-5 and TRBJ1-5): DAGVTQSPTHLIKTRGQQVTLRCSPISGHKSVSWYQQVLGQGPQFIFQYYEKEERGRGNFPDRFSARQFPNYSSELNVNALLLGDSALYLCASSLGGTQAGQPQHFGDGTRLSIL.

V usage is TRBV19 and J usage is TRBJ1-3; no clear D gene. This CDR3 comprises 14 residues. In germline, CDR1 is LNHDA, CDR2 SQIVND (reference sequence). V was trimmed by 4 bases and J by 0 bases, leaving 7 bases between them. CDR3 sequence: CASSTQISGNTIYF. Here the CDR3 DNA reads TGTGCCAGTAGTACACAGATCTCTGGAAACACCATATATTTT.

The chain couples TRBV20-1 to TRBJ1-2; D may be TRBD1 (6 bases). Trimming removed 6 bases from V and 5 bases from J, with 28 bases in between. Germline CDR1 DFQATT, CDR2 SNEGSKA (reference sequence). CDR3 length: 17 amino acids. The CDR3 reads CSASMRDTRDLVYGYTF. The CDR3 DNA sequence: TGCAGTGCAAGTATGAGGGACACCAGAGATTTGGTGTATGGCTACACCTTC.

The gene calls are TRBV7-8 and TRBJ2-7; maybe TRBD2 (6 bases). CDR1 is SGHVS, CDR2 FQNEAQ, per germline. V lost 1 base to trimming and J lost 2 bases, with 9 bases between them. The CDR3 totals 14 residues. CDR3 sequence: CASSLGGVPYEQYF. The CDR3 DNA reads TGTGCCAGCAGCTTAGGGGGGGTGCCCTACGAGCAGTACTTC.

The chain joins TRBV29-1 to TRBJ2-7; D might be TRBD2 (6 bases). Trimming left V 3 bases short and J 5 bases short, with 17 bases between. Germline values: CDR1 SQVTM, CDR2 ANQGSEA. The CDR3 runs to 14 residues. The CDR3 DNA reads TGCAGCGTTGACAATCCAGCCGGGGGAGACGAGCAGTACTTC. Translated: CSVDNPAGGDEQYF.

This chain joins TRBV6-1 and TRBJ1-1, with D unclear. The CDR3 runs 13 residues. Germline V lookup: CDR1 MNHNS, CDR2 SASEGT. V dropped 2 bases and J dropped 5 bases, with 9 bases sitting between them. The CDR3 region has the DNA TGTGCCAGCAGTGAACTGGGCTGGACTGAAGCTTTCTTT. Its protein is CASSELGWTEAFF.

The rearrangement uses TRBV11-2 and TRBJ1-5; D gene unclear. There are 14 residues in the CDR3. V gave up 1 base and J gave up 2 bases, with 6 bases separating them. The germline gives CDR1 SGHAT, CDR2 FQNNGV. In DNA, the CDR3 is TGTGCCAGCAGCTTAGCCGGGGGCAATCAGCCCCAGCATTTT. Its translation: CASSLAGGNQPQHF. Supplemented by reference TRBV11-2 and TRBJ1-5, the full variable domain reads EAGVAQSPRYKIIEKRQSVAFWCNPISGHATLYWYQQILGQGPKLLIQFQNNGVVDDSQLPKDRFSAERLKGVDSTLKIQPAKLEDSAVYLCASSLAGGNQPQHFGDGTRLSIL.

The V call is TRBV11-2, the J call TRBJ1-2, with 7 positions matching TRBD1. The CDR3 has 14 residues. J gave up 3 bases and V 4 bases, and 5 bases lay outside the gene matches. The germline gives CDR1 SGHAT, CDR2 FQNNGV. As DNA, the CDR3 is TGTGCCAGCAGCTCGACAGGGAACTACTATGGCTACACCTTC. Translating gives CASSSTGNYYGYTF.

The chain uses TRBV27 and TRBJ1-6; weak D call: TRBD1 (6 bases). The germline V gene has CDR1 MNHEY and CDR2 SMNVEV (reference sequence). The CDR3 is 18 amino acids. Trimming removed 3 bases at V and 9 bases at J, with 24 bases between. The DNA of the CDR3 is TGTGCCAGCAGTTTCTACTATTCCGGGTCAAGGGGGAGTTCACCCCTCCACTTT. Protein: CASSFYYSGSRGSSPLHF.

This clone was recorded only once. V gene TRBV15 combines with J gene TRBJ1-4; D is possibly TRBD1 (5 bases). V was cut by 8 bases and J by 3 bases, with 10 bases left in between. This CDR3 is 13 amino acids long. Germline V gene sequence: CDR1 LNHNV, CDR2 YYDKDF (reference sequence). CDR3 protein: CATVGGANEKLFF. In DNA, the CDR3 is TGTGCCACCGTTGGGGGGGCTAATGAAAAACTGTTTTTT. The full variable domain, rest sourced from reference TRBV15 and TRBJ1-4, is DAMVIQNPRYQVTQFGKPVTLSCSQTLNHNVMYWYQQKSSQAPKLLFHYYDKDFNNEADTPDNFQSRRPNTSFCFLDIRSPGLGDTAMYLCATVGGANEKLFFGSGTQLSVL.